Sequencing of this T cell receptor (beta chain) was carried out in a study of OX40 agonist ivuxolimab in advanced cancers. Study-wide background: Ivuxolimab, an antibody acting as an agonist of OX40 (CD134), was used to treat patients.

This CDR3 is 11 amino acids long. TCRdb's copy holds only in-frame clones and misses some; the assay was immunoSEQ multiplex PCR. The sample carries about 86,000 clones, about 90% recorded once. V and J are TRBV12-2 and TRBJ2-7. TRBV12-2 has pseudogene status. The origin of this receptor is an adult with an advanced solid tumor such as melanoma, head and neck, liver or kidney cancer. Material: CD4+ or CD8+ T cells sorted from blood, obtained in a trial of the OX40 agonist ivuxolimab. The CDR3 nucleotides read TGTGCAAGTCGCATACCCCACGAGCAGTACTTC. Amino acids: CASRIPHEQYF.